A selection of T cell receptor beta chains follows, all from one sample in a study of T-cell reconstitution after alpha-beta-depleted transplantation in children. Via MiXCR, TCRdb re-called the PCR reads, giving one row per CDR3 protein. The sample gives hundreds of thousands of distinct CDR3 sequences, roughly a tenth of which show up once; roughly 4% is in the top ten. Sequencing used PBMCs from the stem cell graft donor, obtained from the stem cell graft. The source of these receptors is a human donor who donated a stem cell graft to a child with acute myeloid leukemia. Each CDR3 is given with its conserved first and last residue. A D gene is named only where the DNA matches it firmly. Expanded clones get a size class; other rows say once, few or many, or leave the size out.

CDR3aa	CDR3nt	abundance	v_gene	j_gene	d_gene
CASSLTVAGANVLTF	TGTGCCAGCAGCTTGACGGTGGCTGGGGCCAACGTCCTGACTTTC	NA	TRBV5-5	TRBJ2-6	NA
CASSNGGEQYF	TGTGCCAGCAGCAACGGGGGGGAGCAGTACTTC	NA	TRBV3-1	TRBJ2-7	TRBD2
CASSPGGMGDYEQYF	TGTGCCAGCAGCCCCGGAGGGATGGGGGACTACGAGCAGTACTTC	many	TRBV7-2	TRBJ2-7	NA
CAITRETVTNEQFF	TGTGCCATCACGAGGGAGACAGTCACCAATGAGCAGTTCTTC	NA	TRBV6-1	TRBJ2-1	NA
CASTRAPRGLTEAFF	TGTGCCAGCACTCGGGCCCCTCGGGGACTCACTGAAGCTTTCTTT	many	TRBV6-5	TRBJ1-1	NA
CASRLLAGEGDTQYF	TGTGCCAGCAGACTCCTAGCGGGTGAGGGAGATACGCAGTATTTT	many	TRBV2	TRBJ2-3	TRBD2
CASSQGPGGTDTQYF	TGTGCCAGCAGCCAAGGTCCCGGTGGAACAGATACGCAGTATTTT	once	TRBV4-2	TRBJ2-3	NA
CASTLGGIGNQPQHF	TGTGCCAGCACTCTAGGGGGAATTGGCAATCAGCCCCAGCATTTT	NA	TRBV28	TRBJ1-5	NA
CASSLSPGPGPYNEQFF	TGTGCCAGCAGCTTATCTCCAGGCCCTGGCCCCTACAATGAGCAGTTCTTC	NA	TRBV7-6	TRBJ2-1	NA
CSAGRGTEAFF	TGCAGTGCTGGGCGAGGGACTGAAGCTTTCTTT	NA	TRBV20-1	TRBJ1-1	NA
CASSLSWDRGQGDEQFF	TGCGCCAGCAGCTTGTCCTGGGACAGGGGGCAGGGAGATGAGCAGTTCTTC	few	TRBV5-1	TRBJ2-1	TRBD1
CASSLSGQGTSYEQYF	TGTGCCAGCAGCCTCTCGGGACAGGGGACCTCCTACGAGCAGTACTTC	few	TRBV14	TRBJ2-7	TRBD1
CASSLPGLDTEAFF	TGTGCCAGCAGTCTACCTGGGCTAGACACTGAAGCTTTCTTT	NA	TRBV6-2/TRBV6-3	TRBJ1-1	NA
CASSYFGSLGKFF	TGTGCCAGCAGTTATTTCGGTTCGTTAGGGAAGTTCTTC	many	TRBV27	TRBJ2-1	NA
CSVSLTGNTEAFF	TGCAGCGTTTCCCTAACAGGGAACACTGAAGCTTTCTTT	few	TRBV29-1	TRBJ1-1	NA
CASSPFLGLAGFPNEQFF	TGTGCCAGCAGCCCCTTTCTGGGACTAGCGGGATTTCCCAATGAGCAGTTCTTC	few	TRBV11-2	TRBJ2-1	TRBD2
CASSLESGANYNEQFF	TGCGCCAGCAGCTTGGAGTCAGGGGCGAACTACAATGAGCAGTTCTTC	NA	TRBV5-1	TRBJ2-1	NA
CATSLLPGEQYF	TGTGCCACCTCCCTCCTCCCAGGCGAGCAGTACTTC	many	TRBV6-5	TRBJ2-7	NA
CASSSLGRGGQETQYF	TGTGCCAGCAGCTCCCTTGGGAGAGGGGGCCAAGAGACCCAGTACTTC	many	TRBV7-2	TRBJ2-5	NA
CASRQLAGGLGELFF	TGTGCCAGCAGACAACTAGCGGGAGGACTCGGGGAGCTGTTTTTT	NA	TRBV6-2/TRBV6-3	TRBJ2-2	TRBD2
CASSPQGVNEKLFF	TGTGCCAGCAGCCCACAGGGGGTAAATGAAAAACTGTTTTTT	few	TRBV7-2	TRBJ1-4	TRBD1
CASKRGTNTGELFF	TGTGCCAGCAAGAGGGGGACTAACACCGGGGAGCTGTTTTTT	few	TRBV12-3/TRBV12-4	TRBJ2-2	NA
CASSYSGVDRGGYGYTF	TGTGCCAGCAGTTACAGCGGGGTCGACAGGGGAGGCTATGGCTACACCTTC	few	TRBV6-5	TRBJ1-2	TRBD1
CSARDRASNQPQHF	TGCAGTGCACGGGACAGGGCTAGCAATCAGCCCCAGCATTTT	NA	TRBV20-1	TRBJ1-5	TRBD1
CASGDGRGLGNNEQFF	TGTGCCAGCGGCGATGGAAGGGGACTAGGGAACAATGAGCAGTTCTTC	many	TRBV6-4	TRBJ2-1	TRBD2
CASSQTGLSSYEQYF	TGCGCCAGCAGCCAAACGGGACTCAGCTCCTACGAGCAGTACTTC	many	TRBV4-3	TRBJ2-7	NA
CASSSGEVGELFF	TGTGCCAGCAGCTCGGGGGAGGTCGGGGAGCTGTTTTTT	NA	TRBV7-3	TRBJ2-2	NA
CASSVGDTRYEQYF	TGTGCCAGCAGCGTAGGGGACACGCGCTACGAGCAGTACTTC	NA	TRBV9	TRBJ2-7	NA